Listed below are T cell receptor beta chains from one sample, sequenced in a study of response to subunit inactivated influenza vaccine. TCRdb re-called the RT-PCR reads with MiXCR, one entry per CDR3 protein. The table includes roughly 630,000 distinct CDR3 sequences, approximately 14% detected once. The material was PBMCs from blood, obtained less than 15 days before vaccination. The receptors originated from a man over 45 who received an inactivated influenza vaccine. Each CDR3 is given with its conserved first and last residue. The order of the fields is D gene, clone size, V gene, J gene, CDR3 protein, CDR3 DNA. D genes are given only for firm matches. Where a row states a size, it is once, few, many or the class of an expanded clone; other rows omit it.

D: .; size: .; V: TRBV28; J: TRBJ2-2; CDR3: CASMPWTGELFF; DNA: TGTGCCAGCATGCCCTGGACCGGGGAGCTGTTTTTT
D: .; size: .; V: TRBV4-1; J: TRBJ1-1; CDR3: CASSQTLGGADTEAFF; DNA: TGCGCCAGCAGCCAGACCTTGGGAGGGGCTGACACTGAAGCTTTCTTT
D: TRBD2; size: .; V: TRBV27; J: TRBJ2-7; CDR3: CASSLTTSGSYEQYF; DNA: TGTGCCAGCAGTTTAACAACTAGCGGCTCCTACGAGCAGTACTTC
D: .; size: few; V: TRBV20-1; J: TRBJ2-7; CDR3: CSASVGPEQYF; DNA: TGCAGTGCTAGCGTTGGCCCCGAGCAGTACTTC
D: .; size: few; V: TRBV28; J: TRBJ2-5; CDR3: CASTPRSRETQYF; DNA: TGTGCCAGCACCCCCCGGAGTAGAGAGACCCAGTACTTC
D: .; size: few; V: TRBV11-1; J: TRBJ2-6; CDR3: CASSYGGTLISGANVLTF; DNA: TGTGCCAGCAGCTACGGTGGTACACTTATCTCTGGGGCCAACGTCCTGACTTTC
D: .; size: few; V: TRBV15; J: TRBJ2-5; CDR3: CATSRGRPQETQYF; DNA: TGTGCCACCAGCAGAGGGCGACCTCAAGAGACCCAGTACTTC
D: .; size: few; V: TRBV11-1; J: TRBJ1-1; CDR3: CASSLARGLSYGFDTEAFF; DNA: TGTGCCAGCAGCTTAGCGAGAGGCCTCTCGTATGGATTTGACACTGAAGCTTTCTTT
D: TRBD2; size: .; V: TRBV6-2/TRBV6-3; J: TRBJ2-7; CDR3: CASSNPSGGLPVPHEQYF; DNA: TGTGCCAGCAGTAATCCTAGCGGGGGGTTACCCGTTCCCCACGAGCAGTACTTC
D: .; size: few; V: TRBV2; J: TRBJ2-5; CDR3: CASSEVRTGKETQYF; DNA: TGTGCCAGCAGTGAAGTGAGAACCGGGAAAGAGACCCAGTACTTC
D: .; size: .; V: TRBV7-9; J: TRBJ2-2; CDR3: CASTLGIAENTGELFF; DNA: TGTGCCAGCACATTAGGTATCGCGGAGAACACCGGGGAGCTGTTTTTT
D: .; size: .; V: TRBV11-2; J: TRBJ2-1; CDR3: CASKYLGDEQFF; DNA: TGTGCCAGCAAATACCTGGGGGATGAGCAGTTCTTC
D: .; size: .; V: TRBV7-2; J: TRBJ2-3; CDR3: CASSHDRGRADTQYF; DNA: TGTGCCAGCAGCCATGATAGGGGTAGGGCAGATACGCAGTATTTT
D: TRBD1; size: .; V: TRBV10-3; J: TRBJ1-2; CDR3: CAISVQGASSYGYTF; DNA: TGTGCCATCTCCGTGCAGGGGGCGTCGTCCTATGGCTACACCTTC
D: .; size: .; V: TRBV20-1; J: TRBJ2-5; CDR3: CSARDSTDPWETQYF; DNA: TGCAGTGCTAGAGATAGTACCGACCCCTGGGAGACCCAGTACTTC
D: .; size: few; V: TRBV5-1; J: TRBJ2-1; CDR3: CASSFVAGQINEQFF; DNA: TGCGCCAGCAGCTTTGTGGCGGGACAGATCAATGAGCAGTTCTTC
D: TRBD2; size: few; V: TRBV7-2; J: TRBJ2-1; CDR3: CASSLSLAVHNEQFF; DNA: TGTGCCAGCAGCTTGAGTCTAGCGGTACACAATGAGCAGTTCTTC
D: .; size: .; V: TRBV27; J: TRBJ2-7; CDR3: CASSFGYLGYEQYF; DNA: TGTGCCAGCAGTTTCGGTTACCTAGGTTACGAGCAGTACTTC
D: .; size: .; V: TRBV6-5; J: TRBJ2-3; CDR3: CASSYQGRDTQYF; DNA: TGTGCCAGCAGTTACCAGGGCAGAGATACGCAGTATTTT
D: .; size: many; V: TRBV11-2; J: TRBJ2-1; CDR3: CASSQVGGASSHEQFF; DNA: TGTGCCAGCAGCCAGGTGGGGGGGGCCTCAAGCCATGAGCAGTTCTTC
D: TRBD2; size: .; V: TRBV28; J: TRBJ2-1; CDR3: CASRPLISSGILGNEQFF; DNA: TGTGCCAGCAGACCCCTGATCAGTAGCGGGATTTTGGGAAATGAGCAGTTCTTC
D: .; size: .; V: TRBV7-9; J: TRBJ1-5; CDR3: CASSSTVTNQPQHF; DNA: TGTGCCAGCAGCTCGACAGTAACCAATCAGCCCCAGCATTTT
D: .; size: few; V: TRBV30; J: TRBJ2-1; CDR3: CAWSTIRQTRSYNEQFF; DNA: TGTGCCTGGAGTACCATAAGACAGACCCGCTCCTACAATGAGCAGTTCTTC
D: .; size: few; V: TRBV12-3/TRBV12-4; J: TRBJ2-1; CDR3: CASSSSAWGNEQFF; DNA: TGTGCCAGCAGTTCCTCCGCTTGGGGCAATGAGCAGTTCTTC
D: .; size: few; V: TRBV28; J: TRBJ2-5; CDR3: CASSLGIEETQYF; DNA: TGTGCCAGCAGTTTAGGGATTGAGGAGACCCAGTACTTC
D: .; size: .; V: TRBV18; J: TRBJ2-4; CDR3: CASSPRTKNIQYF; DNA: TGTGCCAGCTCACCGAGGACCAAAAACATTCAGTACTTC